The rows below give T cell receptor beta chains drawn from one sample of a study of breast tumors, draining lymph nodes, adjacent tissues. MiXCR was run by TCRdb on the multiplex PCR reads, yielding one entry per CDR3 protein. Altogether approximately 8,000 distinct CDR3 sequences are present, about 76% being singletons, with the ten largest covering under 50%. Sequenced input: tumor-adjacent breast tissue. The receptors were gathered from a female donor with breast cancer. Some clones in this sample may be carry-over from other donors' samples. CDR3s include the opening cysteine and the closing phenylalanine or tryptophan. Fields, in order: J gene, clone size, D gene, V gene, CDR3 DNA, CDR3 protein. A D gene is named only where the DNA matches it firmly. For some rows the clone size is stated as once, few or many, or as a class when expanded; others skip it.

>TRBJ1-5|NA|NA|TRBV27
TGTGCCAGCAGTAACTCAGGGTCAGGAGGAAGCAATCAGCCCCAGCATTTT
CASSNSGSGGSNQPQHF
>TRBJ2-7|NA|NA|TRBV6-1
TGTGCCACCACGGTGACTCTCGGGGGCCACGAGCAGTACTTC
CATTVTLGGHEQYF
>TRBJ2-7|NA|TRBD2|TRBV20-1
TGCAGTGCTAGATATCAGGGCGGGAGAGACGGGTACGAGCAGTACTTC
CSARYQGGRDGYEQYF
>TRBJ1-2|NA|NA|TRBV7-2
TGTGCCAGCAGCTCGCAGGGTGGTGGCTACACCTTC
CASSSQGGGYTF
>TRBJ2-7|medium-sized|NA|TRBV4-1
TGCGCCAGCAGCCAAGCGGGGTGGGCAGCCGTTGTCCACGAGCAGTACTTC
CASSQAGWAAVVHEQYF
>TRBJ2-3|once|TRBD1|TRBV20-1
TGCAGTGCTAGGGGGGGACAGGCTCCCCTCGACACAGATACGCAGTATTTT
CSARGGQAPLDTDTQYF
>TRBJ2-7|NA|NA|TRBV11-2
TGTGCCAGCAGCTCCCGGGGCCCGATGAATGAGCAGTACTTC
CASSSRGPMNEQYF
>TRBJ1-2|once|TRBD1|TRBV20-1
TGCAGTGCTAGAGCGACAGGGGGCAGGAACACCTTC
CSARATGGRNTF
>TRBJ2-1|NA|TRBD1|TRBV28
TGTGCCAGCAGCGACAGGGGGTTGAATGAGCAGTTCTTC
CASSDRGLNEQFF
>TRBJ2-3|many|TRBD2|TRBV12-3/TRBV12-4
TGTGCCAGCAGTTTGGGGGGGGAAGGCACAGATACGCAGTATTTT
CASSLGGEGTDTQYF
>TRBJ1-6|NA|NA|TRBV7-8
TGTGCCAGCAGCTTAGAGGGGAACTATAATTCACCCCTCCACTTT
CASSLEGNYNSPLHF
>TRBJ1-6|NA|NA|TRBV5-1
TGCGCCAGCAGCGTCGGGACAAATTATAATTCACCCCTCCACTTT
CASSVGTNYNSPLHF
>TRBJ2-3|many|TRBD1|TRBV5-5
TGTGCCAGCAGCTACGGACAGGGGCGCACAGATACGCAGTATTTT
CASSYGQGRTDTQYF
>TRBJ2-7|few|TRBD1|TRBV20-1
TGCAGTGCTCCCCGGACAGGTGTGGACGAGCAGTACTTC
CSAPRTGVDEQYF
>TRBJ2-7|once|NA|TRBV6-5
TGTGCCAGCAGTTACAGGCTCAACTCCTACGAGCAGTACTTC
CASSYRLNSYEQYF
>TRBJ1-2|NA|TRBD1|TRBV7-8
TGTGCCAGCAGCTTAGAACAGGGGGGCCGAGAGCAGCAAGGGGGCTACACCTTC
CASSLEQGGREQQGGYTF
>TRBJ2-1|NA|NA|TRBV11-3
TGTGCCAGCAGCTTGGGAGCAGGACGGCAGTTCTTC
CASSLGAGRQFF
>TRBJ2-5|NA|NA|TRBV24-1
TGTGCCACCAGTGATTTGCGGGGCCAAGAGACCCAGTACTTC
CATSDLRGQETQYF
>TRBJ2-6|NA|NA|TRBV20-1
TGCAGTGCTAGAGGGGGAGGAAACTCTGGGGCCAACGTCCTGACTTTC
CSARGGGNSGANVLTF
>TRBJ2-1|NA|TRBD2|TRBV9
TGTGCCAGCAGCGTAGAGGGGGAGGCTAGCGGGAGATGGGACAATGAGCAGTTCTTC
CASSVEGEASGRWDNEQFF
>TRBJ2-1|NA|NA|TRBV29-1
TGCAGCGGAACTAAAGAGGGCGTTGATGAGCAGTTCTTC
CSGTKEGVDEQFF
>TRBJ2-3|NA|TRBD2|TRBV5-6
TGTGCCAGCAGCGGCCCGGCAGCGGGGGGTACAGATACGCAGTATTTT
CASSGPAAGGTDTQYF
>TRBJ1-3|NA|TRBD1|TRBV12-3/TRBV12-4
TGTGCCAGCAGTCCCGGGACAGGGATCGAGGGAAACACCATATATTTT
CASSPGTGIEGNTIYF
>TRBJ2-1|NA|NA|TRBV7-3
TGTGCCAGCAGCTCCGGGCCTGAGCAGTTCTTC
CASSSGPEQFF
>TRBJ2-5|NA|TRBD1|TRBV20-1
TGCAGTGCTACCGACAGGGGGCAAGAGACCCAGTACTTC
CSATDRGQETQYF
>TRBJ2-1|once|TRBD2|TRBV5-6
TGTGCCAGCAGCTTGGATAGCGGGAGGTCGCTAGGCAATGAGCAGTTCTTC
CASSLDSGRSLGNEQFF
>TRBJ2-1|NA|TRBD2|TRBV7-2
TGTGCCAGCAGCCCAACTAGCGTGGGCCGAGATGAGCAGTTCTTC
CASSPTSVGRDEQFF
>TRBJ2-1|NA|NA|TRBV28
TGTGCCAGCAGGGGGGTGGAAGGGTCCTACAATGAGCAGTTCTTC
CASRGVEGSYNEQFF
>TRBJ2-2|NA|NA|TRBV6-6
TGTGCCAGCAGTTACCCGGGACTCAAAACCGGGGAGCTGTTTTTT
CASSYPGLKTGELFF
>TRBJ1-6|large|TRBD1|TRBV20-1
TGCAGTGCTGGGGGACAGGGAAAAGAGGACCTCCACTTT
CSAGGQGKEDLHF
>TRBJ2-7|NA|TRBD1|TRBV20-1
TGCAGTGCTGAATCGACAGGGCGACCCTACGAGCAGTACTTC
CSAESTGRPYEQYF
>TRBJ2-1|NA|NA|TRBV2
TGTGCCAGCAAAGCCTACAATGAGCAGTTCTTC
CASKAYNEQFF
>TRBJ2-3|NA|TRBD1|TRBV20-1
TGCAGTGCTAGAATGAGGGGGCTCACAGATACGCAGTATTTT
CSARMRGLTDTQYF
>TRBJ2-2|many|NA|TRBV18
TGTGCCAGCTCACCGCGGACAGACACCGGGGAGCTGTTTTTT
CASSPRTDTGELFF
>TRBJ2-7|NA|NA|TRBV7-3
TGTGCCAGCAGCAAGACTAGGGGTAACGAGCAGTACTTC
CASSKTRGNEQYF
>TRBJ2-1|many|TRBD2|TRBV5-5
TGTGCCAGCAGCTTGACCGGGACTAGCGGGAGCGGCAATGAGCAGTTCTTC
CASSLTGTSGSGNEQFF
>TRBJ2-5|NA|TRBD1|TRBV13
TGTGCCAGCAGCTTAGGAGGGACAGGGATTTACCAAGAGACCCAGTACTTC
CASSLGGTGIYQETQYF
>TRBJ1-2|medium-sized|NA|TRBV29-1
TGCAGCGTTACCTCTGTCAGTCCCCTTAACTATGGCTACACCTTC
CSVTSVSPLNYGYTF
>TRBJ2-5|NA|NA|TRBV20-1
TGCAGTGCTAGAGATTCCGGGGTCCCCGGGTTAGAGACCCAGTACTTC
CSARDSGVPGLETQYF
>TRBJ2-5|NA|NA|TRBV7-9
TGTGCCAGCAGCTTAGAAGGGGTCCAAGAGACCCAGTACTTC
CASSLEGVQETQYF